This TCR beta chain was sequenced for a study of T cell responses to AZD1222 COVID-19 vaccine. Some clones are missing from TCRdb's copy, which holds only in-frame ones; the method was immunoSEQ multiplex PCR. This sample carries approximately 150,000 clones, 90% to 95% of them seen once, and the ten largest clones take 2.6%. V was cut by 2 bases and J by 6 bases, with 23 bases left in between. This CDR3 contains 18 residues. Study observations and caveats: Nearly half of spike-specific TCRs reportedly target unmutated variant regions. Baseline seropositives among AZD1222 recipients totaled only six. Females outnumbered males among donors, who were mostly white British; clonal diversity was possibly underestimated. Scientists sampled the repertoires only once the peak T cell response had passed.

In the case of this clone: Its antigen is still unknown.

Here the sequenced sample was peripheral blood, taken on day 0 of AZD1222 vaccination. The chain couples TRBV23-1 to TRBJ2-1; possibly TRBD2 for D (7 bases). TRBV23-1 is marked as an open reading frame, function uncertain. The TCR sequence derives from an adult in good health. CDR3 nucleotide sequence: TGCGCCAGCAGTCAAGGACTAGGTACAGGGTTGGGTTTCAATGAGCAGTTCTTC. Encoded protein: CASSQGLGTGLGFNEQFF.